The present T cell receptor (beta chain) was sequenced within a study of blood T cell repertoires in COVID-19 (TCRdb year 2020). Notes on the research overall: Samples from collaborators originated in the United States, Italy and Spain and spanned both the acute and convalescent phases of COVID-19. The material from the prospective study consisted of cDNA or gDNA derived from T cells, B-cell-depleted T cells, or PBMCs. The dataset comprised deeply sampled blood TCRbeta repertoires from subjects exposed to, actively infected with, or recovered from COVID-19. The repertoires were released in a freely available public database meant as a resource for research on the immune response to SARS-CoV-2. The samples were drawn from two sources: the first 160 participants of the ongoing ImmuneRACE study, and over 1,000 subjects contributed by 6 global collaborators. A de-identified subject ID, COVID-19 status, age in years and sex were almost always included in the sample metadata. Where HLA class I and class II types were available, the types were taken from metadata supplied by the sample provider, not from assay-based typing. General conclusions and limits of the study: How much clinical and demographic metadata was included differed by source and by participant, and the metadata was provided uncurated.

V loses 7 bases of germline sequence and J loses 2 bases, and the interval between the two ends is 6 bases. The CDR3 goes from the cysteine to the phenylalanine over 12 residues. The DNA shown is the 36-base CDR3, in frame from base 1. According to the germline V gene (reference sequence), CDR1 reads LNHDA and CDR2 reads SQIVND. TCRbeta CDR3 regions were amplified from genomic DNA using the immunoSEQ Assay, a bias-controlled multiplex PCR. The original methods were these. Nucleated cell counts per sample were estimated from amplification of reference gene primers within the assay. To quantify the absolute abundance of each unique TCRbeta CDR3 rearrangement, sequence reads were collapsed and filtered. For each sample, productive Simpson clonality was calculated by taking the square root of Simpson's diversity index across productive rearrangements. TCRdb obtained this table from immuneACCESS and retained in-frame rearrangements with V and J assigned. These tables miss some clones; where compared with another copy, unresolved V genes account for less than half of the shortfall, and the remainder is unexplained. For V, J and clone size, that table is used; D and trimming come from the DNA. The sample table holds approximately 200,000 clones, of which about 86% were seen once. 2% to 2.5% of the sample rests with the top ten.

Whole blood was collected in K2EDTA tubes by collaborating institutions according to the institutions' own protocols. Collaborator samples were shipped for TCRbeta analysis as frozen whole blood, isolated PBMCs, or DNA extracted from either sample type. As concerns this clone: The antigen it binds to is not known. Base-call qualities are not available, and no considerably larger clone is one nucleotide away.

The source of this sequence is a woman aged 50 to 65 with acute or convalescent COVID-19. The rearrangement joined TRBV19 to TRBJ1-5; the D gene is not confidently resolved. The sequenced sample consisted of peripheral blood. CDR3 loop: CASTPGNQPQHF. DNA sequence: TGTGCCAGTACCCCGGGCAATCAGCCCCAGCATTTT.